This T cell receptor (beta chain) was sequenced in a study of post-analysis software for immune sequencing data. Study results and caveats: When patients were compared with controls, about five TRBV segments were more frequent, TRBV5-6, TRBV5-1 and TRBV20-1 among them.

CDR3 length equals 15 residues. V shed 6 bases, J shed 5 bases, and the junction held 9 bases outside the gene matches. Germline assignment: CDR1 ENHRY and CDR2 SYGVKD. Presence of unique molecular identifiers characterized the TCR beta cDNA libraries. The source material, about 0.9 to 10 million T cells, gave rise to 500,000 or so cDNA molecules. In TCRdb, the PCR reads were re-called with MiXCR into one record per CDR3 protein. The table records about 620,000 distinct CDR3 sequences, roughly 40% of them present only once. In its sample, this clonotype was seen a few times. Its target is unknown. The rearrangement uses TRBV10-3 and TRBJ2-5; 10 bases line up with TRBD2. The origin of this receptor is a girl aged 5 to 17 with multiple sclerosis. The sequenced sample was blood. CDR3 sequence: CAISGTSVGRETQYF. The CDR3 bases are TGTGCCATCAGCGGGACTAGCGTTGGTCGGGAGACCCAGTACTTC.